This passage covers 4 T cell receptor beta chains from one sample sequenced in a study of T cell responses to AZD1222 COVID-19 vaccine. Clones were read by immunoSEQ multiplex PCR, and TCRdb kept only the in-frame ones, dropping some. Here the sample spans 90,000 to 120,000 clones, around nine tenths being singletons. Sequencing used peripheral blood, obtained on day 0 of AZD1222 vaccination. These receptors originate from an adult in good health.

The gene calls are TRBV3-1 (or the pseudogene TRBV3-2) and TRBJ1-1; D possibly corresponds to TRBD1 (5 bases). Deletions cut 1 base from V and 6 bases from J, with 18 bases between. The CDR3 covers 16 residues. The V gene's germline CDR1 is LGHDT and CDR2 YNNKEL (reference sequence). The CDR3 DNA reads as TGTGCCAGCAGCCAAGTGTGGAGGGGTGTGAGAGCTGAAGCTTTCTTT. This encodes CASSQVWRGVRAEAFF.

V gene TRBV5-6 combines with J gene TRBJ2-3; 7 bases align to TRBD1. The CDR3 is made up of 14 amino acids. Germline V lookup: CDR1 SGHDT, CDR2 YYEEEE. With 4 bases clipped from V and 4 bases from J, the junction kept 6 bases outside the gene matches. The CDR3 protein is CASSRGPGSDTQYF. The CDR3 nucleotides are TGTGCCAGCAGCAGGGGGCCCGGATCAGATACGCAGTATTTT.

J is TRBJ1-5 and V is TRBV6-4; D is uncertain. V was clipped by 4 bases and J by 0 bases, with 10 bases between them. The CDR3 length is 15 residues. CDR1 and CDR2 (germline): MRHNA, SNTAGT. As DNA, the CDR3 is TGTGCCAGCAGTGTGTCCGGGGATAGCAATCAGCCCCAGCATTTT. Amino acid sequence: CASSVSGDSNQPQHF.

The CDR3 here is CASSLYGNPGTSEAFF. In nucleotides, the CDR3 is TGTGCCAGCAGCTTATATGGGAATCCCGGCACTTCTGAAGCTTTCTTT. The rearrangement links TRBV7-2 to TRBJ1-1; D gene ambiguous. V lost 2 bases and J 6 bases, leaving 19 bases between the germline ends. The V gene's germline CDR1 is SGHTA and CDR2 FQGNSA. CDR3 length: 16 amino acids.